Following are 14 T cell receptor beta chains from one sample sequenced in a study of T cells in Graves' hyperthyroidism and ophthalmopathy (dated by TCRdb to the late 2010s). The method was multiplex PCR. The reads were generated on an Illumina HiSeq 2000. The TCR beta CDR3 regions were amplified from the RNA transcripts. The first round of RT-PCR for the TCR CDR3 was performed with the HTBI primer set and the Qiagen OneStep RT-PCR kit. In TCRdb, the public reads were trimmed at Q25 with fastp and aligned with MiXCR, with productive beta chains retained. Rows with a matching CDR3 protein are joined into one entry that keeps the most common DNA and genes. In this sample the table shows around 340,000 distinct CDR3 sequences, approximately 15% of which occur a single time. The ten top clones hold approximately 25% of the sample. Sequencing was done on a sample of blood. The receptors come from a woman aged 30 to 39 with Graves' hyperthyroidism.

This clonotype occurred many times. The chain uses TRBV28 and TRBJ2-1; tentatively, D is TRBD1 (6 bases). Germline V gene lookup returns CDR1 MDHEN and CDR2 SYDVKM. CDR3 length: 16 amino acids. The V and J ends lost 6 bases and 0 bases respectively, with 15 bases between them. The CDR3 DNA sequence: TGTGCCAGCAGCACCCCAGGGGTGGGCTCCTACAATGAGCAGTTCTTC. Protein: CASSTPGVGSYNEQFF.

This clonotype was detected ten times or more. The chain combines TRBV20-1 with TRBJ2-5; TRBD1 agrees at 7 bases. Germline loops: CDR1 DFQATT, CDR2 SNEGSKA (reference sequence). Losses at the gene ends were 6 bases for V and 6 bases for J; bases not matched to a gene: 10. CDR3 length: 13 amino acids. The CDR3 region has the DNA TGCAGTGCCCAGCCGACAGGGTGGCAGACCCAGTACTTC. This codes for CSAQPTGWQTQYF.

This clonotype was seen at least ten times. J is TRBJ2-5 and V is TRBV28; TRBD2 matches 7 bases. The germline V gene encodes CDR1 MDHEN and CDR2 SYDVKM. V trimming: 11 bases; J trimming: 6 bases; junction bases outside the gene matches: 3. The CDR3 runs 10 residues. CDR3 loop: CAAGEKTQYF. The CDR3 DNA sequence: TGTGCCGCGGGGGAAAAGACCCAGTACTTC.

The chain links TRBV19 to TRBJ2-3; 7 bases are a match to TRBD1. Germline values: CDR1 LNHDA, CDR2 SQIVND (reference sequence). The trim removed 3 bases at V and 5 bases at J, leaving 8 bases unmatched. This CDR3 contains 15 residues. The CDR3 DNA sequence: TGTGCCAGTAGTATCAAGGGGGCTATTGGAGATACGCAGTATTTT. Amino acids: CASSIKGAIGDTQYF.

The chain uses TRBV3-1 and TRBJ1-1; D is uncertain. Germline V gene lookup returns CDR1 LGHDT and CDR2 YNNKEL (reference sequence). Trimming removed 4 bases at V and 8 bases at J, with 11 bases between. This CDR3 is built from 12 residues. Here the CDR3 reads CASSPGPAEAFF. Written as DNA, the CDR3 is TGTGCCAGCAGCCCAGGACCGGCCGAAGCTTTCTTT.

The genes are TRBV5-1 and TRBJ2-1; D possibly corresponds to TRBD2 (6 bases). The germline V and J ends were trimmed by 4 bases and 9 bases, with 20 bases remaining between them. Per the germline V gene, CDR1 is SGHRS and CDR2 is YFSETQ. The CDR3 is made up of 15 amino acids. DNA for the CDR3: TGCGCCAGCAGCGACCGATTCCGGGTGGGGGGTGAGCAGTTCTTC. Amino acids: CASSDRFRVGGEQFF.

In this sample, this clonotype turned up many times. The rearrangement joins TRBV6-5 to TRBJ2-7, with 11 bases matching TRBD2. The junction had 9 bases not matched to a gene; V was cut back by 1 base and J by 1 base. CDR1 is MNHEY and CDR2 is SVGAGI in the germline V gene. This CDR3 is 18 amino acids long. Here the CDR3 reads CASSYLGIAGGPSYEQYF. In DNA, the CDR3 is TGTGCCAGCAGTTACTTGGGCATAGCGGGAGGGCCTTCCTACGAGCAGTACTTC.

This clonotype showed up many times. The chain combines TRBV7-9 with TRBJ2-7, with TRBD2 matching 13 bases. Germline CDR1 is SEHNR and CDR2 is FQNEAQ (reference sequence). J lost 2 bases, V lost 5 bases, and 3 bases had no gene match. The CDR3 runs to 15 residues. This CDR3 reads CASSHGTSGTYEQYF. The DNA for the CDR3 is TGTGCCAGCAGCCATGGGACTAGCGGGACCTACGAGCAGTACTTC.

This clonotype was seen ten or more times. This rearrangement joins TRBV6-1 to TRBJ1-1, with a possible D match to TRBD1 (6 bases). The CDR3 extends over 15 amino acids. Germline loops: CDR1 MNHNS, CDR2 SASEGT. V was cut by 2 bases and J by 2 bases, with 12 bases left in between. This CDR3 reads CASSERSDSNTEAFF. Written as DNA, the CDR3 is TGTGCCAGCAGTGAACGGTCGGACAGCAACACTGAAGCTTTCTTT.

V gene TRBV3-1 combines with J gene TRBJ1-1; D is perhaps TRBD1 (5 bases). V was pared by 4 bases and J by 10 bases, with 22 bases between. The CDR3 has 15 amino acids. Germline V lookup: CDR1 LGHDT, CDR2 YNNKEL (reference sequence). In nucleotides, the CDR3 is TGTGCCAGCAGCCCACAAGTCGACCCGAGGGGCAGAGCTTTCTTT. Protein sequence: CASSPQVDPRGRAFF.

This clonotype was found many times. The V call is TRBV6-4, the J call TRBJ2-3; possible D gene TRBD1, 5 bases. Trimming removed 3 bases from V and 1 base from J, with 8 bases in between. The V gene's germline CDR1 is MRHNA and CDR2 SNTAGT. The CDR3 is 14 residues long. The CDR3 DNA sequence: TGTGCCAGCAGTGATCAGGGCGGCACAGATACGCAGTATTTT. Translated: CASSDQGGTDTQYF.

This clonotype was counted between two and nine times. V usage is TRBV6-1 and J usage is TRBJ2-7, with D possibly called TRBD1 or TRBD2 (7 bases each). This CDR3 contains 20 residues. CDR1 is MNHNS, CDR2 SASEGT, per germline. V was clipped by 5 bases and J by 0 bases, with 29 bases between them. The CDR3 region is CASSYTPGGESGTTSYEQYF. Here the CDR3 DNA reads TGTGCCAGCAGTTACACCCCAGGGGGGGAATCCGGGACTACCTCCTACGAGCAGTACTTC.

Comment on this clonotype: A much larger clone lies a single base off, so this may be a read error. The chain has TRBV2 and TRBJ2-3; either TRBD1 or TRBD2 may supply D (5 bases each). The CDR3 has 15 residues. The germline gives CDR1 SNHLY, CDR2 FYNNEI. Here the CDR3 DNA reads TGTGCCAGCATCACTCCGGGACGGAGCACAGGTACGCAGTATTTT. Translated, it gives CASITPGRSTGTQYF.

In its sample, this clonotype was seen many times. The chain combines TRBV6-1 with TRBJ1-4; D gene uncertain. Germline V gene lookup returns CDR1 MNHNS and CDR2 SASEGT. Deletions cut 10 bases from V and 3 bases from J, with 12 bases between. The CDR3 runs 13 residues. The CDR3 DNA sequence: TGTGCCACCGCCCCGTGGGCTAATGAAAAACTGTTTTTT. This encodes CATAPWANEKLFF.